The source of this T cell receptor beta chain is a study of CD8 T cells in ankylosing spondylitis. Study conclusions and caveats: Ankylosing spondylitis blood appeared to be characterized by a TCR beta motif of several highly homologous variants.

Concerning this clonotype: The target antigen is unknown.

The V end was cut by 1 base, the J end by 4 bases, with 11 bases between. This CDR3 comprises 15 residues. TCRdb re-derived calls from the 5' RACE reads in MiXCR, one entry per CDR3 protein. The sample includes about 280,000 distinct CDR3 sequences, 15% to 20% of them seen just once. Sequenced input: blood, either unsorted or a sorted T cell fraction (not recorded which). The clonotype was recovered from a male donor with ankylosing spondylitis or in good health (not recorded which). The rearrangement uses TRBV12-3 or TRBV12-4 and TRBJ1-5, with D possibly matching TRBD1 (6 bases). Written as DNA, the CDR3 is TGTGCCAGCAGTTTAGGGACAGACCAGAATCAGCCCCAGCATTTT. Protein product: CASSLGTDQNQPQHF.